Following are 5 T cell receptor beta chains from one sample sequenced in a study of post-analysis software for immune sequencing data. Every TCR beta cDNA library bore unique molecular identifiers. TCRdb re-analysed the PCR reads in MiXCR, keeping a single row per CDR3 protein. In the table there are 800,000 to 950,000 distinct CDR3 sequences, approximately 50% of which are singletons. These TCRs are of unknown antigen specificity. Study-wide results and caveats: Relative to controls, patients had 4 or 5 TRBV segments at higher frequency, with TRBV5-6, TRBV5-1 and TRBV20-1 among these.

The sample taken for sequencing was blood. The receptors were gathered from a girl under 18 with multiple sclerosis.

The J gene is TRBJ2-5, the V gene TRBV18, with 15 bases matching TRBD2. V dropped 3 bases and J dropped 0; count of bases not matched to a gene: 2. The CDR3 has 17 amino acids. Germline V gene sequence: CDR1 KGHSH, CDR2 LQKENI. The CDR3 spells CASSPGTSGRYQETQYF. The DNA for the CDR3 is TGTGCCAGCTCACCCGGGACTAGCGGGAGGTACCAAGAGACCCAGTACTTC.

The chain links TRBV27 to TRBJ1-5; D not certain. V was trimmed by 8 bases and J by 0 bases, leaving 11 bases between them. Germline loops: CDR1 MNHEY, CDR2 SMNVEV (reference sequence). This CDR3 comprises 14 residues. The CDR3: CASAPDLSNQPQHF. CDR3 DNA sequence: TGTGCCAGCGCCCCGGACCTTAGCAATCAGCCCCAGCATTTT.

This rearrangement joins TRBV3-1 to TRBJ2-1, with TRBD2 matching over 12 bases. The CDR3 covers 18 residues. Germline V gene sequence: CDR1 LGHDT, CDR2 YNNKEL (reference sequence). J was trimmed by 8 bases and V by 0 bases; bases with no gene match: 11. The DNA of the CDR3 is TGTGCCAGCAGCCAAGATTCGGCTAGCGGGGGGGCTAGAGATGAGCAGTTCTTC. Translated, it gives CASSQDSASGGARDEQFF.

This clonotype was detected only a few times. The chain links TRBV29-1 to TRBJ2-5; 12 nucleotides align to TRBD2. J was trimmed by 11 bases and V by 7 bases; bases with no gene match: 17. Germline-derived CDR1 and CDR2 are SQVTM and ANQGSEA. The CDR3 sequence is 15 residues long. The CDR3 nucleotides read TGCAGCGCTCGACCGCTAGCGGGAGGGCATAATGAGCAGTACTTC. Residues: CSARPLAGGHNEQYF. Filled out from reference TRBV29-1 and TRBJ2-5, the complete variable domain reads SAVISQKPSRDICQRGTSLTIQCQVDSQVTMMFWYRQQPGQSLTLIATANQGSEATYESGFVIDKFPISRPNLTFSTLTVSNMSPEDSSIYLCSARPLAGGHNEQYFGPGTRLLVL.

This clonotype was counted between two and nine times. This chain joins TRBV20-1 and TRBJ2-3, with TRBD2 as a possible D gene (6 bases). Trimming cost V 1 base and J 1 base, with 12 bases left between them. Germline CDR1 and CDR2: DFQATT and SNEGSKA (reference sequence). This CDR3 contains 15 residues. Here the CDR3 reads CSARVGSGRTDTQYF. The DNA for the CDR3 is TGCAGTGCTAGAGTGGGTAGCGGACGCACAGATACGCAGTATTTT.